This TCR beta chain was captured in a study of T-cell reconstitution after alpha-beta-depleted transplantation in children. In the case of this clonotype: What it binds is not known.

The ends were cut back, 5 bases at V and 4 bases at J, with 18 bases in the middle. The CDR3 covers 15 residues. Unique molecular identifiers tagged the TCRbeta library. TCRdb re-analysed the PCR reads in MiXCR, keeping a single row per CDR3 protein. Here the sample spans hundreds of thousands of distinct CDR3 sequences, around 14% being singletons. Points from the study as a whole: At around two months after transplant, the alpha-beta T cells were reportedly derived from several hundred expanded clones that came from non-depleted graft cells. A year post-transplant, T-cell counts and diversity derived mostly from newly produced T cells. Where some patients showed high TCRbeta diversity at day 60, it came from recipient T cells and thymic progenitors that had survived.

The gene calls are TRBV12-3 or TRBV12-4 and TRBJ2-7; possibly TRBD1 or TRBD2 for D (6 bases each). This receptor was obtained from a girl aged 2 to 10 with congenital amegakaryocytic thrombocytopenia, due to receive a stem cell transplant. Specimen: PBMCs, collected before TCRalphabeta/CD19-depleted stem cell transplant. The CDR3 coding sequence is TGTGCCAGCAGTCCTAACCGACGGGGGCAGTACGAGCAGTACTTC. Protein: CASSPNRRGQYEQYF.